This entry is about one TCR beta chain. It lacks a known antigen. The input lacks base qualities; no much larger clone sits a single base away. TCR CDR3 regions were amplified from genomic DNA by multiplex PCR using the deep immunoSEQ assay. Extracted genomic DNA from each cell subset was spread evenly across all wells of several immunoSEQ 96-well plates, with each plate serving as a replicate. Each replicate PCR for unsorted PBMC received 300 to 350 ng genomic DNA, equal to tens of thousands of T cell genomes. Ten immunoSEQ deep assay plates were used to sequence the unsorted PBMC genomic DNA. The purified libraries were quantified using a Qubit 3.0 fluorometer, sized with a Bioanalyzer 2100, and then quantified again using the KAPA Library Quantification kit. Each immunoSEQ 96-well plate was sequenced on its own single-read 150-cycle Illumina NextSeq 550 flow cell. The original methods were these. Because the immunoSEQ output included only junctional sequences and no quality scores, the filtering could not be the same as the filtering used for full-length reads. To assign V/J genes and CDR3, sequences were annotated against IMGT germline references using PyIR, a Python wrapper for IgBLAST v1.9. Reads were removed for weak V/J assignments (E-value above 1e-6), missing CDR3, stop codons, out-of-frame junctions, or ambiguous translated residues. V3J clonotypes were defined as sequences sharing the same inferred V gene, J gene, and CDR3 amino acid sequence. To compute the percentage overlap between repertoires, the number of shared unique clonotypes was divided by the size of the smaller repertoire. RTK rarefaction, the Chao1 estimator, and Recon v2.1 estimates of unobserved clonotypes were used to assess repertoire richness. As stored in TCRdb, this immuneACCESS dataset retains in-frame rearrangements with V and J assigned. A fraction of the clones does not appear; measured against another copy, unresolved V genes explain less than half of the discrepancy, and the remainder lacks a known reason. V, J and clone size reflect that table, while D and trimming were determined from the DNA. The sample yields approximately 500,000 clones; 70% to 85% were counted once. About 12% of the sample goes to the ten largest clones.

The donors were healthy, HIV-negative adults with no recently reported acute infections or vaccinations. Every donor was a Caucasian adult living in Nashville, Tennessee, USA. In the unsorted samples, 90 million to 100 million PBMCs were counted, and genomic DNA was extracted using the QIAamp DNA Blood Mini kit. After blood collection by leukapheresis, PBMCs were isolated using Ficoll-Histopaque density gradient centrifugation and then cryopreserved in the vapor phase of liquid nitrogen. The sample belongs to a study of shared clonotypes between healthy human individuals (dated by TCRdb to the early 2020s). Looking at the study overall: Three men and two women, aged 18 to 49 years, made up the cohort. The study deeply sequenced blood TCR repertoires of five healthy adults to estimate repertoire size and the extent of clonotype sharing between individuals. Each donor's leukapheresis produced roughly between about 0.9 and 9.5 billion PBMCs. Libraries were prepared and TCR repertoires were sequenced by different laboratories using diverse techniques, in order to increase sequencing depth and limit assay-specific biases. Overall study outcomes, separate from this receptor: The genetic and exposure-history diversity represented was limited by the small number of donors. Based on pairwise subsampling, the degree of clonotype sharing among donors was expected to be affected by sequencing depth. Sampling was restricted to blood, and TCR repertoires in tissues likely differ from the TCR repertoires found in blood.

CDR1 and CDR2 are drawn from the germline V gene (reference sequence): LNHNV, YYDKDF. The CDR3 runs 16 residues from the cysteine to the phenylalanine. Only the CDR3 DNA is retained, 48 bases long and in frame from the first base. V trim: 1 base; J trim: 3 bases; unmatched bases: 8. This sequence originates from a woman between 40 and 50 years old in good health. Some clones in this sample may be carry-over from other donors' samples. The sequence joins TRBV15 to TRBJ2-7; 8 middle bases align to TRBD2. The specimen was PBMCs. Here is the DNA: TGTGCCACCAGCAGAGCGACTAGCGTGCTTAACTACGAGCAGTACTTC. This is translated as CATSRATSVLNYEQYF.